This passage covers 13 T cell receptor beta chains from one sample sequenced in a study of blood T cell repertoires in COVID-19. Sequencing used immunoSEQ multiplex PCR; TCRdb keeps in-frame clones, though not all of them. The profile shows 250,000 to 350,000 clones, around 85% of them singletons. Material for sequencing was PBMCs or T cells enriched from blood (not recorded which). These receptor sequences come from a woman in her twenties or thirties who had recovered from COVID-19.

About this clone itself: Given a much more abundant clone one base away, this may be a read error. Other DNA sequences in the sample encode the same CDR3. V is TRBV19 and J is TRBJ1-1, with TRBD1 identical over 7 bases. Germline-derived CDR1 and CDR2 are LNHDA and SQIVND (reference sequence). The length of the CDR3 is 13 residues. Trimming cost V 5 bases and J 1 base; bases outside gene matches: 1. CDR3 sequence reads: CASSRQGNTEAFF. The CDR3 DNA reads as TGTGCCAGTAGTCGACAGGGGAACACTGAAGCTTTCTTT.

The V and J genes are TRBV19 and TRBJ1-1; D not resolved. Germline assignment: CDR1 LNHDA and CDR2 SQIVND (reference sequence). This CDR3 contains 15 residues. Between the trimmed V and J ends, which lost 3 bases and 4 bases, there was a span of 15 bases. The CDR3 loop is CASSIMVQTGTEAFF. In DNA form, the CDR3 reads TGTGCCAGTAGTATCATGGTCCAAACGGGCACTGAAGCTTTCTTT.

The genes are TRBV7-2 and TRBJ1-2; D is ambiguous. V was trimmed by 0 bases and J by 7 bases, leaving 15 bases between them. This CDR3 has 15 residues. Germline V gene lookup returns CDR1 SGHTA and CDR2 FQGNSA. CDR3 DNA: TGTGCCAGCAGCTTAGCGCGGAAGTCCGGGAGTGGCTACACCTTC. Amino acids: CASSLARKSGSGYTF.

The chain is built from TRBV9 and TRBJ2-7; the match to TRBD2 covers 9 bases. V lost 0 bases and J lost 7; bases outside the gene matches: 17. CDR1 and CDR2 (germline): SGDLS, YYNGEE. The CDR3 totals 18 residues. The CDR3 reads CASSVGASAGGPSREQYF. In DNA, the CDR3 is TGTGCCAGCAGCGTAGGTGCTTCGGCGGGAGGGCCATCGAGAGAGCAGTACTTC.

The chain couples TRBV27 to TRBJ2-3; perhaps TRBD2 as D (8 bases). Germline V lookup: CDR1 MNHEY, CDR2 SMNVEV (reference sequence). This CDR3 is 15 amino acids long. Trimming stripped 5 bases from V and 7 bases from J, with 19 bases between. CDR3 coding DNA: TGTGCCAGCAGTGCACGGGAGGGGGCTCGATATACGCAGTATTTT. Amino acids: CASSAREGARYTQYF.

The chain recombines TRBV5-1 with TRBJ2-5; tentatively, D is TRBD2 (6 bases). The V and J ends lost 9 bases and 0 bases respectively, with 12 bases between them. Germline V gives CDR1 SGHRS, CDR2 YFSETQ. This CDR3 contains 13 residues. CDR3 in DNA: TGCGCCACCAGGGCGGGGAACCAAGAGACCCAGTACTTC. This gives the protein CATRAGNQETQYF.

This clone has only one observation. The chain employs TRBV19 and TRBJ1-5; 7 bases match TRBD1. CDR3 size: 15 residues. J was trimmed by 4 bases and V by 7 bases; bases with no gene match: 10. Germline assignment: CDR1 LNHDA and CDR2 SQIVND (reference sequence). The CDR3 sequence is CASTRSGGENQPQHF. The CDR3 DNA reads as TGTGCCAGTACCCGATCAGGGGGTGAAAATCAGCCCCAGCATTTT.

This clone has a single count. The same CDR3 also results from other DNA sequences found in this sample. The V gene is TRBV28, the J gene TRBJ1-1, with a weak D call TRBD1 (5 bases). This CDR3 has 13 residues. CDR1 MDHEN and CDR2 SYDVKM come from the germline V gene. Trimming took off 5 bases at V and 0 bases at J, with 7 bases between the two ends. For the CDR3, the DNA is TGTGCCAGCAGTCCGACAGTGAACACTGAAGCTTTCTTT. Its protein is CASSPTVNTEAFF.

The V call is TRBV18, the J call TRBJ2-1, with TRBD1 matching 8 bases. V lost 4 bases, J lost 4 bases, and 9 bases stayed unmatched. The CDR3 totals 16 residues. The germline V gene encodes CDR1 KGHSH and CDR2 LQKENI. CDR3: CASSRPGTGNYNEQFF. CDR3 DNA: TGTGCCAGCTCACGACCCGGGACAGGAAATTACAATGAGCAGTTCTTC. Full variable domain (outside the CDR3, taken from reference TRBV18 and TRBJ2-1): NAGVMQNPRHLVRRRGQEARLRCSPMKGHSHVYWYRQLPEEGLKFMVYLQKENIIDESGMPKERFSAEFPKEGPSILRIQQVVRGDSAAYFCASSRPGTGNYNEQFFGPGTRLTVL.

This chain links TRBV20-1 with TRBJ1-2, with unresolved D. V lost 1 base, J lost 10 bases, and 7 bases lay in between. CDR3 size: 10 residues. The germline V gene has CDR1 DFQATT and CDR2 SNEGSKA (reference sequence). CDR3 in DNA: TGCAGTGCTAGAGGACTTCCCTACACCTTC. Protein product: CSARGLPYTF.

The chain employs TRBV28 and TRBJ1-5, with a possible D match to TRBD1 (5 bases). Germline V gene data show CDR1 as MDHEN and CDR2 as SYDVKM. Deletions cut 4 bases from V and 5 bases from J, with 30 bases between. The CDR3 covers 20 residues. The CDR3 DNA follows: TGTGCCAGCAGTTGGGGCGCAGGGAAGTTGAAGCAAGACGTGGATCAGCCCCAGCATTTT. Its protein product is CASSWGAGKLKQDVDQPQHF. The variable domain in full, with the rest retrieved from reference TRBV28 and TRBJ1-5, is DVKVTQSSRYLVKRTGEKVFLECVQDMDHENMFWYRQDPGLGLRLIYFSYDVKMKEKGDIPEGYSVSREKKERFSLILESASTNQTSMYLCASSWGAGKLKQDVDQPQHFGDGTRLSIL.

The CDR3 sequence is CSFIAEATDTQYF. The CDR3 nucleotides read TGCAGCTTCATAGCCGAAGCCACAGATACGCAGTATTTT. The chain has TRBV29-1 and TRBJ2-3; D gene unclear. Germline V gene sequence: CDR1 SQVTM, CDR2 ANQGSEA. This CDR3 comprises 13 residues. Trimming shortened V by 8 bases and J by 2 bases, and 14 bases separated the two germline ends.

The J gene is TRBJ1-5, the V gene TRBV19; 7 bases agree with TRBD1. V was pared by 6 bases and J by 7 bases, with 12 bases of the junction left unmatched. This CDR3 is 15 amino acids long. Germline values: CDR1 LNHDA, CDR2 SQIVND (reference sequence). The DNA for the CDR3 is TGTGCCAGTAGCCGACAACAGGGGCAGGGACAGCCCCAGCATTTT. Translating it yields CASSRQQGQGQPQHF.